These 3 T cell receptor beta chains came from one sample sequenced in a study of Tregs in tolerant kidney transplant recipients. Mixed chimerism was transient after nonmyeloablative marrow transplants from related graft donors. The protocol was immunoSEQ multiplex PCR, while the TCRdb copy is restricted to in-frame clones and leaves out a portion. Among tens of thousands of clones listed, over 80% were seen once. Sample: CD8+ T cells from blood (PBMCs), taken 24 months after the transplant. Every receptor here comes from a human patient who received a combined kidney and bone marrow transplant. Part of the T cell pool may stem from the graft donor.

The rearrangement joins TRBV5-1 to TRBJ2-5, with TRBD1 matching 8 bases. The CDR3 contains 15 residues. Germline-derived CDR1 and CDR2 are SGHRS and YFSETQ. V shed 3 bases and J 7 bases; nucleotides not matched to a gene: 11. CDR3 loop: CASSSTGQGEGTQYF. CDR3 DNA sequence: TGCGCCAGCAGCTCGACTGGACAGGGAGAGGGGACCCAGTACTTC.

CDR3 bases: TGTGCCAGCAGTGGGAGAGAAAAGGGAGCTTTCTTT. Protein: CASSGREKGAFF. The J gene is TRBJ1-1, the V gene TRBV28, with D hard to call. Per the germline V gene, CDR1 is MDHEN and CDR2 is SYDVKM. CDR3 length: 12 amino acids. V shed 5 bases and J shed 10 bases, with 14 bases lying between them.

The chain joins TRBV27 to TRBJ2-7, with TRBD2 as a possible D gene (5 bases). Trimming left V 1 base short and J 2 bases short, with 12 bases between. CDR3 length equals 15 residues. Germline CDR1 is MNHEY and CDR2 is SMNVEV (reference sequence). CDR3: CASSLLPTGTYEQYF. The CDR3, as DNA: TGTGCCAGCAGTTTATTGCCAACGGGAACCTACGAGCAGTACTTC.